This T cell receptor (beta chain) appears in the sequencing data of a study of beta chain features in type 1 diabetes. Overall study results and limits: TCRB CDR3s were moderately but significantly shorter in Type 1 diabetes patients in all four CD4+ subsets. A potential influence of HLA type upon TCRB rearrangement remained unresolved herein.

The study reverse transcribed the entire isolated RNA, so it sequenced expressed TCRB transcripts. The assay was immunoSEQ multiplex PCR, and TCRdb's table has in-frame clones only and misses some. The sample records some 23,000 clones, 68% being singletons. This clone occurred once. As yet, its antigen is unknown. This CDR3 comprises 11 residues. Trimming shortened V by 6 bases and J by 8 bases, and 8 bases separated the two germline ends. The germline V gene has CDR1 SNHLY and CDR2 FYNNEI. Sequenced: stem cell memory CD4+ T cells from blood. The TCR sequence derives from a woman in her thirties or forties with type 1 diabetes. The gene calls are TRBV2 and TRBJ1-5, with D perhaps TRBD1 (5 bases). The CDR3 coding sequence is TGTGCCAGCAGGACAGCAGAGCCCCAGCATTTT. As protein: CASRTAEPQHF.